The T cell receptor beta chain under discussion was sequenced for a study of blood T cells in healthy people across ages. For the second PCR, which ran for about 6 to 11 cycles, a sample-barcoded 5' primer and a J-beta primer mix were used. A single record per CDR3 protein comes from TCRdb applying MiXCR to the 5' RACE reads. The sample has more than 900,000 distinct CDR3 sequences; around 27% are singletons. The germline V gene encodes CDR1 SGHAT and CDR2 FQDESV (reference sequence). This CDR3 region has 10 residues. In this sample, this clonotype turned up once. The junction does not match germline at one end; this may be a read error. A further study also used this sample, focusing on T cells of mothers and their children.

Material: blood. The receptor's source is a girl aged 2-10 years in good health. This rearrangement joins TRBV11-1 to TRBJ1-2; the D is unclear. The CDR3, as DNA: TGTGCCAGCAGCTTTGGGGTGACGGCCTTC. Protein product: CASSFGVTAF.